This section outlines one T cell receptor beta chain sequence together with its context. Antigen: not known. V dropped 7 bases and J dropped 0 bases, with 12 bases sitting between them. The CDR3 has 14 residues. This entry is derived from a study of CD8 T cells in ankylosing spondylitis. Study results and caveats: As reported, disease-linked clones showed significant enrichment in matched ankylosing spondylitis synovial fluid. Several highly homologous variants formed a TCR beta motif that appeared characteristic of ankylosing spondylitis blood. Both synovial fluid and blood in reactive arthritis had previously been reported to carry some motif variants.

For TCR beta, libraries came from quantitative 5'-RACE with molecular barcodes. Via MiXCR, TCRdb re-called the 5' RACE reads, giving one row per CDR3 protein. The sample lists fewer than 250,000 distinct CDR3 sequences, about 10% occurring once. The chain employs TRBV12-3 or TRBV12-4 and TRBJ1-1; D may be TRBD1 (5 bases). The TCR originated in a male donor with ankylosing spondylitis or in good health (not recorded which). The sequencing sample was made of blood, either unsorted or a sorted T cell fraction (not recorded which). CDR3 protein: CASTVDTLNTEAFF. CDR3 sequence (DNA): TGTGCCAGCACCGTGGACACTTTGAACACTGAAGCTTTCTTT.